Listed below are T cell receptor beta chains from one sample, sequenced in a study of graft-versus-host responses after intestinal transplantation. Produced via immunoSEQ multiplex PCR; TCRdb's table is partial and in-frame only. The repertoire has some 70,000 clones, over 85% of them found once; the top ten carry 6.7%. Material: bone marrow, obtained nearly 750 days after intestinal transplantation. Source of these receptors: a human patient who received an intestinal transplant, so some T cells may come from the graft donor. Each CDR3 is given with its conserved first and last residue. The D gene is left open where the match is weak. Clone size is not always given. Where it is, it says once, few, many or a class for expanded clones.

d_call,clone_size,v_call,j_call,cdr3_nt,cdr3_aa
.,.,TRBV27,TRBJ1-4,TGTGCCAGCAGAGAGGGACGGAATAATGAAAAACTGTTTTTT,CASREGRNNEKLFF
TRBD1,.,TRBV7-6,TRBJ1-2,TGTGCCAGCAGCTCCCACCTTGGACAGGGGGATTCTAACTATGGCTACACCTTC,CASSSHLGQGDSNYGYTF
.,few,TRBV6-5,TRBJ1-1,TGTGCCAGCAGTTACACCCGGGGGCCGAACACTGAAGCTTTCTTT,CASSYTRGPNTEAFF
.,.,TRBV7-3,TRBJ2-1,TGTGCCAGCAGCCGCGAGGGGGTCAATGAGCAGTTCTTC,CASSREGVNEQFF
.,.,TRBV5-1,TRBJ2-3,TGCGCCAGCAGCTCCGCAGCCATCACAGATACGCAGTATTTT,CASSSAAITDTQYF
TRBD2,.,TRBV18,TRBJ2-1,TGTGCCAGCTCAGCGAGACTAGCGGACAATGAGCAGTTCTTC,CASSARLADNEQFF
.,.,TRBV5-1,TRBJ2-7,TGCGCCAGCAGCTTGGAGGCAGGGATATCCTACGAGCAGTACTTC,CASSLEAGISYEQYF
.,.,TRBV9,TRBJ1-4,TGTGCCAGCAGCGGGGGACAAGATGAAAAACTGTTTTTT,CASSGGQDEKLFF
.,.,TRBV9,TRBJ2-3,TGTGCCAGCAGCGTAGGGGGTGGCAGGGTTTCCACAGATACGCAGTATTTT,CASSVGGGRVSTDTQYF
TRBD1,few,TRBV10-2,TRBJ1-3,TGCGCCAGCAGTGTCGGGACAGACCTTTCTGGAAACACCATATATTTT,CASSVGTDLSGNTIYF
TRBD2,many,TRBV2,TRBJ2-3,TGTGCCAGCAGTGAAACTAGCGGGGGGTCCACCACAGATACGCAGTATTTT,CASSETSGGSTTDTQYF
.,many,TRBV25-1,TRBJ2-5,TGTGCCAGCAGTGAACGAGGGGGGAGAGAGACCCAGTACTTC,CASSERGGRETQYF
.,.,TRBV13,TRBJ1-4,TGTGCCAGCAGCTCCGGGACGGTGAATGAAAAACTGTTTTTT,CASSSGTVNEKLFF
.,.,TRBV28,TRBJ2-2,TGTGCCAGCAACTCCTTACTTGACTTTTCTACCGGGGAGCTGTTTTTT,CASNSLLDFSTGELFF
.,.,TRBV19,TRBJ2-5,TGTGCCAGTAGTTTCCTCCCCAACTCCCAAGAGACCCAGTACTTC,CASSFLPNSQETQYF
.,.,TRBV6-5,TRBJ1-2,TGTGCCAGCAGTGTAGGGCAGTACTATGGCTACACCTTC,CASSVGQYYGYTF
.,.,TRBV5-4,TRBJ2-2,TGTGCCAGCAGCTTGGACGACCTACCGAACACCGGGGAGCTGTTTTTT,CASSLDDLPNTGELFF
.,.,TRBV6-1,TRBJ1-6,TGTGCCAGCACCCCAGCGCCACTGATAAGTTCACCCCTCCACTTT,CASTPAPLISSPLHF
TRBD2,few,TRBV29-1,TRBJ2-1,TGCAGCGTTGTAGGCGGGGGGGCCTACAATGAGCAGTTCTTC,CSVVGGGAYNEQFF
TRBD1,.,TRBV28,TRBJ1-2,TGTGCCAGCAGCTGGGACAGGCGGGGCTACACCTTC,CASSWDRRGYTF
.,.,TRBV7-9,TRBJ1-5,TGTGCCAGCAGCTTAGTCGGTGACAGTGATTATAGCAATCAGCCCCAGCATTTT,CASSLVGDSDYSNQPQHF
.,.,TRBV25-1,TRBJ2-1,TGTGCCAGCAGTGAATTTAAGCAGGGTAAGGGTGAGCAGTTCTTC,CASSEFKQGKGEQFF
.,.,TRBV12-5,TRBJ2-7,TGTGCTAGTGGTGGGCGGGGGCCCTCCTACGAGCAGTACTTC,CASGGRGPSYEQYF
.,.,TRBV7-2,TRBJ2-7,TGTGCCAGCAGCTTAGAGTTCTCCCCGAACTACGAGCAGTACTTC,CASSLEFSPNYEQYF
.,.,TRBV21-1,TRBJ2-7,TGTGCCAGCAGCGCTCGGGAGGAGGTCTACGAGCAGTACTTC,CASSAREEVYEQYF
.,.,TRBV9,TRBJ2-2,TGTGCCAGCAGCGTAGAAGGGGGGCAAACCGGGGAGCTGTTTTTT,CASSVEGGQTGELFF
TRBD1,.,TRBV6-5,TRBJ2-7,TGTGCCAGCAGTTACTCCCGCGACAGGGGTGTATACGAGCAGTACTTC,CASSYSRDRGVYEQYF
.,once,TRBV9,TRBJ2-7,TGTGCCAGCAGCGACCGGGACGGTACCTACGAGCAGTACTTC,CASSDRDGTYEQYF
TRBD2,.,TRBV5-1,TRBJ2-3,TGCGCCAGCAGCTTGGGTAATAGCGGGGGGATTTTAGGCGATACGCAGTATTTT,CASSLGNSGGILGDTQYF